The clone carrying this T cell receptor beta chain was detected ten times or more. The antigen remains undetermined. The germline gene is not matched at one end of the junction; a read error may be the cause. Germline V gene lookup returns CDR1 SGHRS and CDR2 YFSETQ. This CDR3 has 14 residues. This record belongs to a study of blood T cells in healthy people across ages. General study points: Among long-lived donors, naive CD4+ cells were more numerous and diversity higher than in aged donors. The diversity estimates, figures obtained from one million T cells, were considered underestimates.

Next came a second PCR, run for about 6 to 11 cycles, which used a sample-barcoded 5' primer along with a J-beta primer mix. Each cDNA was tagged by a template-switch adaptor containing 12 random nucleotides. TCRdb analysed the 5' RACE reads with MiXCR anew, one entry per CDR3 protein. The profile shows about 1.8 million distinct CDR3 sequences, about 50% of them singletons. The chain employs TRBV5-1 and TRBJ2-7; weak D call: TRBD2 (6 bases). This TCR derives from a woman aged 40 to 50 in good health. The sample comprised blood. The CDR3 here is CASSLGGDSYEQYF. The CDR3, as DNA: TGTGCCAGCAGCTTAGGAGGGGATTCCTACGAGCAGTACTTC.